This T cell receptor (beta chain) was identified during a study of regulatory dendritic cells for organ transplantation. Overall study context: Day 6 dendritic cell cultures were stimulated with LPS.

Overall study findings and caveats: Mature dendritic cells appeared to drive more memory CD8+ clonal expansion than regulatory ones. Memory T cells were less diverse than naive, with memory CD8+ most oligoclonal.

Sorted subsets were CFSE-labeled and cultured approximately 5 days with allogeneic dendritic cells. FACS sorted CD4+ or CD8+ T cells into CD45RA+ naive and CD45RO+ memory. Method: immunoSEQ multiplex PCR; TCRdb's copy keeps in-frame clones and lacks some. This sample yields roughly 11,000 clones, of which over 85% are seen a single time; about 0.42% belongs to the top ten. Comments on this clone: Its antigen is currently unknown.

The sample was naive CD8+ T cells from blood cultured with dendritic cells. Subset described: CD45RA+ naive T cells. The sequence was collected from a human donor in good health.

CDR3: CASSSLTDGYNEKLFF. CDR3 nucleotides: TGTGCCAGCAGTTCACTCACAGACGGATATAATGAAAAACTGTTTTTT. V is TRBV6-5 and J is TRBJ1-4; the D is unclear. This CDR3 region has 16 residues. With 4 bases removed from V and 4 bases from J, the gap between germline ends came to 16 bases. Germline-derived CDR1 and CDR2 are MNHEY and SVGAGI.